The 28 T cell receptor beta chains in this list originate from one sample, sequenced in a study of blood T cell repertoires in COVID-19. Profiling relied on immunoSEQ multiplex PCR, and the TCRdb table lists in-frame clones only, not all of them. This sample has around 26,000 clones, with 80% to 85% found just once. Material: peripheral blood. These receptors came from a woman of 80 years or more with acute or convalescent COVID-19.

The chain carries TRBV19 and TRBJ1-5, with a possible D match to TRBD1 (6 bases). V gave up 7 bases and J gave up 1 base, with 14 bases separating them. Germline V CDR1 and CDR2: LNHDA, SQIVND (reference sequence). The CDR3 has 15 amino acids. For the CDR3, the DNA is TGTGCCAGTACCCCCCCAGGGGTAAGCAATCAGCCCCAGCATTTT. Translation gives CASTPPGVSNQPQHF.

The CDR3 loop reads CAWSVRGRRTEAFF. DNA of the CDR3: TGTGCCTGGAGTGTCAGGGGGAGAAGGACTGAAGCTTTCTTT. The rearrangement links TRBV30 to TRBJ1-1; 7 nucleotides agree with TRBD1. From germline, CDR1 is GTSNPN and CDR2 SVGIG (reference sequence). The V segment lost 0 bases and the J segment 5 bases; nucleotides outside the gene matches: 6. The CDR3 is made up of 14 amino acids. The variable domain in full, with the rest retrieved from reference TRBV30 and TRBJ1-1, is SQTIHQWPATLVQPVGSPLSLECTVEGTSNPNLYWYRQAAGRGLQLLFYSVGIGQISSEVPQNLSASRPQDRQFILSSKKLLLSDSGFYLCAWSVRGRRTEAFFGQGTRLTVV.

The CDR3: CASSLAPDYYNEQFF. The CDR3 bases are TGTGCCAGCAGCTTAGCTCCCGACTACTACAATGAGCAGTTCTTC. The V and J genes are TRBV7-8 and TRBJ2-1, with a weak D call TRBD2 (5 bases). This CDR3 has 15 amino acids. CDR1 is SGHVS and CDR2 is FQNEAQ in the germline V gene. Trimming stripped 0 bases from V and 3 bases from J, with 9 bases between.

The chain combines TRBV4-3 with TRBJ2-5, with 10 bases lining up with TRBD2. Germline V gene lookup returns CDR1 LGHNA and CDR2 YSLEER. The CDR3 contains 15 residues. Trimming at V came to 0 bases and at J to 9 bases, leaving 7 bases not matched to a gene. CDR3 sequence (DNA): TGCGCCAGCAGCCAAGACCAGCGGGAGGGACAGGCCCAGTACTTC. It translates to CASSQDQREGQAQYF.

V and J are TRBV25-1 and TRBJ1-5, with 8 bases identical to TRBD1. CDR1 MGHDK and CDR2 SYGVNS come from the germline V gene. J was trimmed by 2 bases and V by 3 bases; bases with no gene match: 6. This CDR3 has 16 amino acids. The DNA of the CDR3 is TGTGCCAGCAGTGATGGACAGGGAGGGCGCAATCAGCCCCAGCATTTT. Translation gives CASSDGQGGRNQPQHF.

The J gene is TRBJ2-7, the V gene TRBV7-2; 7 nucleotides align to TRBD2. The CDR3 extends over 14 amino acids. The germline V gene encodes CDR1 SGHTA and CDR2 FQGNSA. After removal of 4 bases from V and 3 bases from J, the junction contained 6 bases not matched to a gene. The CDR3 coding sequence is TGTGCCAGCAGCTGGGCGGGAGAGGTCTACGAGCAGTACTTC. Translation: CASSWAGEVYEQYF.

The V gene is TRBV6-4, the J gene TRBJ2-3; 7 positions match TRBD2. The V and J ends lost 10 bases and 4 bases, in that order; junction bases with no gene match: 14. This CDR3 has 15 amino acids. Germline values: CDR1 MRHNA, CDR2 SNTAGT. The CDR3 spells CATQRGTTGADTQYF. CDR3 nucleotide sequence: TGTGCCACCCAGCGCGGGACTACGGGCGCAGATACGCAGTATTTT.

This chain connects TRBV5-1 to TRBJ2-2, with no clear D. The CDR3 is made up of 13 amino acids. V was shortened by 1 base and J by 7 bases, with 8 bases between the two germline ends. The germline V gene has CDR1 SGHRS and CDR2 YFSETQ. For the CDR3, the DNA is TGCGCCAGCAGCTTGATGGGCGTCGGGGAGCTGTTTTTT. It yields the protein CASSLMGVGELFF.

This clone has just one count. Other DNA variants within this sample encode the same CDR3. The V call is TRBV6-5, the J call TRBJ1-1; 9 positions match TRBD1. The CDR3 runs 14 residues. V shed 5 bases and J 5 bases; nucleotides not matched to a gene: 6. Germline V gene lookup returns CDR1 MNHEY and CDR2 SVGAGI. The CDR3 region is CASSQTGGRTEAFF. The CDR3 coding sequence is TGTGCCAGCAGTCAAACAGGGGGCAGAACTGAAGCTTTCTTT.

This clone was recorded only once. The rearrangement joins TRBV3-1 (or the pseudogene TRBV3-2) to TRBJ1-2, with D possibly being TRBD1 (6 bases). This CDR3 comprises 12 residues. The germline CDR1 and CDR2 sequences are LGHDT and YNNKEL (reference sequence). The V and J ends lost 1 base and 8 bases respectively, with 8 bases between them. The CDR3 region is CASSQGGRGYTF. Written as DNA, the CDR3 is TGTGCCAGCAGCCAAGGGGGGCGAGGCTACACCTTC.

This clone occurred once. The V and J genes are TRBV7-3 and TRBJ2-1; 10 positions match TRBD2. The length of the CDR3 is 15 residues. The trim removed 2 bases at V and 9 bases at J, leaving 7 bases unmatched. Germline V CDR1 and CDR2: SGHTA, FQGTGA. In DNA, the CDR3 is TGTGCCAGCAGCTTACACGCTAGCGGGAGCAGTGAGCAGTTCTTC. Protein sequence: CASSLHASGSSEQFF.

The chain links TRBV5-8 to TRBJ1-1; weak D call: TRBD1 (5 bases). CDR1 and CDR2 (germline): SGHTS, YDEGEE. The CDR3 length is 14 residues. V lost 5 bases and J 4 bases, leaving 15 bases between the germline ends. This chain's CDR3 is CASRGAVFGTEAFF. The CDR3 coding sequence is TGTGCCAGCAGAGGGGCGGTTTTTGGCACTGAAGCTTTCTTT. Together with reference TRBV5-8 and TRBJ1-1, the CDR3 gives the full variable domain: EAGVTQSPTHLIKTRGQQATLRCSPISGHTSVYWYQQALGLGLQFLLWYDEGEERNRGNFPPRFSGRQFPNYSSELNVNALELEDSALYLCASRGAVFGTEAFFGQGTRLTVV.

This chain uses TRBV10-3 with TRBJ1-2; 7 nucleotides align to TRBD1. Trimming removed 6 bases from V and 8 bases from J; junction bases left unmatched: 9. Germline V gene lookup returns CDR1 ENHRY and CDR2 SYGVKD. This CDR3 has 13 amino acids. CDR3 coding DNA: TGTGCCATCAGCGGGGACAGCGCTATCGGCTACACCTTC. Protein: CAISGDSAIGYTF.

The gene calls are TRBV7-3 and TRBJ1-2; D remains unclear. The CDR3 has 15 residues. With 3 bases removed from V and 5 bases from J, the gap between germline ends came to 16 bases. Germline V gives CDR1 SGHTA, CDR2 FQGTGA. CDR3: CASSFGDARVYGYTF. The CDR3 DNA follows: TGTGCCAGCAGCTTCGGGGATGCAAGGGTTTATGGCTACACCTTC. Supplemented by reference TRBV7-3 and TRBJ1-2, the full variable domain reads GAGVSQTPSNKVTEKGKYVELRCDPISGHTALYWYRQSLGQGPEFLIYFQGTGAADDSGLPNDRFFAVRPEGSVSTLKIQRTERGDSAVYLCASSFGDARVYGYTFGSGTRLTVV.

This clone was seen a single time. The chain uses TRBV7-2 and TRBJ2-1; TRBD2 matches 10 bases. The length of the CDR3 is 15 residues. Germline V gene lookup returns CDR1 SGHTA and CDR2 FQGNSA. Trimming removed 1 base from V and 8 bases from J; junction bases left unmatched: 5. The CDR3 sequence: CASSLVAGGLDEQFF. The CDR3, as DNA: TGTGCCAGCAGCTTAGTAGCGGGAGGTTTGGATGAGCAGTTCTTC.

This clone was recorded once. The chain is built from TRBV5-4 and TRBJ2-7; the match to TRBD1 covers 7 bases. V trimming: 3 bases; J trimming: 3 bases; junction bases outside the gene matches: 6. The CDR3 consists of 14 residues. Germline CDR1 is SGHNT and CDR2 is YYREEE (reference sequence). The CDR3 DNA is TGTGCCAGCAGCTCACCGGGACAGCACTACGAGCAGTACTTC. Translated: CASSSPGQHYEQYF. The variable domain in full, with the rest retrieved from reference TRBV5-4 and TRBJ2-7, is ETGVTQSPTHLIKTRGQQVTLRCSSQSGHNTVSWYQQALGQGPQFIFQYYREEENGRGNFPPRFSGLQFPNYSSELNVNALELDDSALYLCASSSPGQHYEQYFGPGTRLTVT.

This chain uses TRBV19 with TRBJ1-1, with TRBD1 matching over 8 bases. The CDR3 has 15 amino acids. Germline values: CDR1 LNHDA, CDR2 SQIVND (reference sequence). V lost 5 bases to trimming and J lost 4 bases; unmatched junction nucleotides: 9. For the CDR3, the DNA is TGTGCCAGTAGTGCGACAGGGGACAGCGGCACTGAAGCTTTCTTT. It encodes CASSATGDSGTEAFF. The whole variable domain, filled in from reference TRBV19 and TRBJ1-1, reads DGGITQSPKYLFRKEGQNVTLSCEQNLNHDAMYWYRQDPGQGLRLIYYSQIVNDFQKGDIAEGYSVSREKKESFPLTVTSAQKNPTAFYLCASSATGDSGTEAFFGQGTRLTVV.

This chain connects TRBV6-5 to TRBJ1-2; tentatively, D is TRBD1 (5 bases). V was cut by 2 bases and J by 7 bases, with 17 bases left in between. This CDR3 is built from 15 residues. Germline V lookup: CDR1 MNHEY, CDR2 SVGAGI. CDR3 nucleotide sequence: TGTGCCAGCAGTTACGGGGGGGAAATAAAGGCTGGCTACACCTTC. Protein sequence: CASSYGGEIKAGYTF.

The gene calls are TRBV6-5 and TRBJ2-5; tentative D call: TRBD2 (7 bases). CDR3 size: 15 residues. The ends were cut back, 2 bases at V and 7 bases at J, with 17 bases in the middle. Germline V gene data show CDR1 as MNHEY and CDR2 as SVGAGI. CDR3 DNA sequence: TGTGCCAGCAGTTACGACGTTAGGGGGGGCGGGACCCAGTACTTC. This sequence encodes CASSYDVRGGGTQYF.

This clone was recorded a few times. J is TRBJ1-1 and V is TRBV5-1; D perhaps matches TRBD1 (6 bases). This CDR3 has 15 residues. V lost 0 bases, J lost 7 bases, and 16 bases lay in between. Germline CDR1 and CDR2: SGHRS and YFSETQ. As DNA, the CDR3 is TGCGCCAGCAGCTTGGCCGCGGCAGGGGAAGGTGAAGCTTTCTTT. Its translation is CASSLAAAGEGEAFF. The full variable domain, completed using reference TRBV5-1 and TRBJ1-1, is KAGVTQTPRYLIKTRGQQVTLSCSPISGHRSVSWYQQTPGQGLQFLFEYFSETQRNKGNFPGRFSGRQFSNSRSEMNVSTLELGDSALYLCASSLAAAGEGEAFFGQGTRLTVV.

The genes are TRBV30 and TRBJ1-2; D is unclear. Trimming removed 4 bases from V and 7 bases from J, with 16 bases in between. The CDR3 loop spans 13 amino acids. CDR1 and CDR2 from the germline V gene are GTSNPN and SVGIG (reference sequence). The CDR3 DNA reads TGTGCCTGGAAAACAGCCTCAGCGGGTGGCTACACCTTC. This sequence encodes CAWKTASAGGYTF.

The V gene is TRBV11-3, the J gene TRBJ1-1, with a tentative D call TRBD1 (5 bases). Germline V gives CDR1 SGHNT, CDR2 YENEEA. The CDR3 loop spans 14 amino acids. Trimming removed 2 bases from V and 4 bases from J, with 11 bases in between. The DNA of the CDR3 is TGTGCCAGCAGCTTATACCCCGGGGGCACTGAAGCTTTCTTT. This gives the protein CASSLYPGGTEAFF.

The chain couples TRBV6-6 to TRBJ2-5; 7 bases are a match to TRBD1. Germline V gene lookup returns CDR1 MNHNY and CDR2 SVGAGI (reference sequence). CDR3 length: 14 amino acids. Trimming cost V 0 bases and J 5 bases; bases outside gene matches: 3. CDR3 coding DNA: TGTGCCAGCAGTTACTCACCCAGGGGGGAGACCCAGTACTTC. Residues: CASSYSPRGETQYF.

The genes are TRBV21-1 and TRBJ1-2; no DNA check was done on the table's D call, TRBD1. TRBV21-1 is deemed a pseudogene. The CDR3 is 16 residues long. The CDR3 DNA reads TGTGCCAGCAGCAAAGACAGGGGTGGCAGGGGGCATGGCTACACCTTC. Encoded protein: CASSKDRGGRGHGYTF.

The rearrangement links TRBV13 to TRBJ1-1; a weak D match, TRBD1 (6 bases). The CDR3 contains 14 residues. The V and J ends lost 0 bases and 4 bases respectively, with 9 bases between them. Germline loops: CDR1 PRHDT, CDR2 FYEKMQ (reference sequence). This CDR3 reads CASSLGVRGTEAFF. The CDR3 DNA reads as TGTGCCAGCAGCTTAGGAGTCAGGGGCACTGAAGCTTTCTTT.

This chain uses TRBV7-6 with TRBJ2-7; 7 bases are a match to TRBD1. Per the germline V gene, CDR1 is SGHVS and CDR2 is FNYEAQ. J lost 0 bases, V lost 1 base, and 3 bases had no gene match. This CDR3 is built from 15 residues. The CDR3 DNA reads TGTGCCAGCAGCTTAGAACAGGGGCTCTCCTACGAGCAGTACTTC. It translates to CASSLEQGLSYEQYF.

This chain uses TRBV21-1 with TRBJ2-1; TRBD1 reflects the table's D call only, with no check against the DNA. TRBV21-1 is a pseudogene locus. The CDR3 is 16 amino acids. In DNA, the CDR3 is TGTGCCAGCAGCAAGGAGCGGGACAGGGGAAGCAATGAGCAGTTCTTC. Its translation is CASSKERDRGSNEQFF.

In DNA, the CDR3 is TGTGCCAGCAGCACACGGACAGGGGGTTCACCCCTCCACTTT. Translation gives CASSTRTGGSPLHF. The chain joins TRBV11-2 to TRBJ1-6; TRBD1 matches 10 bases. CDR1 and CDR2 (germline): SGHAT, FQNNGV. V gave up 5 bases and J gave up 9 bases; unmatched junction bases: 4. The CDR3 covers 14 residues.